The source of this T cell receptor (beta chain) is a study of shared clonotypes between healthy human individuals. Whole-study context: Donors had three CD4 naive, three CD4 memory, two CD8 naive and one CD8 memory plate apiece. Broader study findings: Clonotype sharing across donors was expected to vary with sequencing depth.

TCRdb keeps only in-frame clones here, not all; method: immunoSEQ multiplex PCR. The sample consists of 2 million to 2.5 million clones, 85% to 95% of them appearing once. The CDR3 runs to 16 residues. V was trimmed by 2 bases and J by 0 bases, leaving 10 bases between them. Germline CDR1 and CDR2: SNHLY and FYNNEI. As concerns this clone: Its antigen is currently unknown.

The clonotype comes from a man between 18 and 35 years old in good health. Some clones in this sample may be carry-over from other donors' samples. Sequenced sample: naive CD4+ T cells from PBMCs. Sample subset: CD45RA+ positively selected. V is TRBV2 and J is TRBJ1-4; D not certain. DNA of the CDR3: TGTGCCAGCAGTGAACAGGCGGCTGCAACTAATGAAAAACTGTTTTTT. Its protein product is CASSEQAAATNEKLFF.